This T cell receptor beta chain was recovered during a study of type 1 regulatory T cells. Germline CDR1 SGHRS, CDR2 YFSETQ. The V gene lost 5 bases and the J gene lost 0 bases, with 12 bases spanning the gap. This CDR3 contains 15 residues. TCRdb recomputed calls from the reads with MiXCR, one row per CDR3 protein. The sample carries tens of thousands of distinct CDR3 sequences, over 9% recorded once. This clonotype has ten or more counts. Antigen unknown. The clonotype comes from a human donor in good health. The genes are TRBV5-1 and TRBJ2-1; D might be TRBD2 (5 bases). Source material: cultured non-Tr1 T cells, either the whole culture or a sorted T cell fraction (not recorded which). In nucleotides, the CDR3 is TGCGCCAGCAGACGAGGGATAAACTCCTACAATGAGCAGTTCTTC. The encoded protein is CASRRGINSYNEQFF.